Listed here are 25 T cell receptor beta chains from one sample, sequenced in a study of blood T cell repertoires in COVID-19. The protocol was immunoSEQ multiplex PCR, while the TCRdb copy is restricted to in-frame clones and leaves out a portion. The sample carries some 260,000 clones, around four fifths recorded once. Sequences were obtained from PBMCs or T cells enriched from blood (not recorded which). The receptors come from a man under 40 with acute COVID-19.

The DNA of the CDR3 is TGTGCCAGCAGCTTAGCTCAGGGAGGCTATGGCTACACCTTC. Its translation: CASSLAQGGYGYTF. The chain carries TRBV11-2 and TRBJ1-2, with a possible D match to TRBD1 (5 bases). The V and J ends lost 1 base and 4 bases respectively, with 10 bases between them. Per the germline V gene, CDR1 is SGHAT and CDR2 is FQNNGV. The CDR3 sequence is 14 residues long.

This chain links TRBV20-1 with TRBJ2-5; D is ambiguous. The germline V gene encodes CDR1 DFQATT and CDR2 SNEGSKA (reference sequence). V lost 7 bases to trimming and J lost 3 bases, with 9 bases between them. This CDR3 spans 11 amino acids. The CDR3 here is CSVEREETQYF. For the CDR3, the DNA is TGCAGTGTAGAGCGAGAAGAGACCCAGTACTTC.

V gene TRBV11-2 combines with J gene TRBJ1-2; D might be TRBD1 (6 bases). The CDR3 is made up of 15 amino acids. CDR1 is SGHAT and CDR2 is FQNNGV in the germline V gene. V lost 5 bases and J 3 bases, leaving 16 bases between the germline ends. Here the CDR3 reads CASSAGQFVHYGYTF. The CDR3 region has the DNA TGTGCCAGCAGCGCTGGACAGTTCGTACACTATGGCTACACCTTC.

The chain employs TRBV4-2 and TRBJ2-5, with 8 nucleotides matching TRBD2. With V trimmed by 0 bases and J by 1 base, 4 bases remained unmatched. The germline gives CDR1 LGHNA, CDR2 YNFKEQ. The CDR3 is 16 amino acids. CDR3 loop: CASSQERRGVQETQYF. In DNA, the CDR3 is TGTGCCAGCAGCCAAGAGCGGCGGGGGGTCCAAGAGACCCAGTACTTC.

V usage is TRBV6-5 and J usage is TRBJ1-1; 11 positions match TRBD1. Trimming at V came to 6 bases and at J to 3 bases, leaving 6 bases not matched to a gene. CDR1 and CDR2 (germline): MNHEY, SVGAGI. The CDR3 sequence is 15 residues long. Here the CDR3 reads CASRGTGGYDTEAFF. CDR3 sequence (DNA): TGTGCCAGCAGGGGGACAGGGGGGTATGACACTGAAGCTTTCTTT.

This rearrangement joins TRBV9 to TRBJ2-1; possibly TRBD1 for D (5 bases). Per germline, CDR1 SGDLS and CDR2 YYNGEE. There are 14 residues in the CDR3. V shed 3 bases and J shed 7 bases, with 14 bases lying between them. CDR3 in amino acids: CASSASQGRNEQFF. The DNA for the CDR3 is TGTGCCAGCAGCGCCAGCCAGGGTAGAAATGAGCAGTTCTTC.

The CDR3 DNA follows: TGCAGTGCTAGTTTTGCGGGAGGGTCACAAGAGACCCAGTACTTC. Protein sequence: CSASFAGGSQETQYF. The chain joins TRBV20-1 to TRBJ2-5; TRBD2 matches at 9 bases. The V gene end was trimmed by 3 bases and the J gene end by 2 bases; junction bases not matched to a gene: 7. This CDR3 is built from 15 residues. Germline V lookup: CDR1 DFQATT, CDR2 SNEGSKA (reference sequence).

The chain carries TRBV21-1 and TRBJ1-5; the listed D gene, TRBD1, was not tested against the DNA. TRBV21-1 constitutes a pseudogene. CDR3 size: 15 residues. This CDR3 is CASSFLDSSNQPQHF. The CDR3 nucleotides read TGTGCCAGCAGCTTCTTGGACAGTAGCAATCAGCCCCAGCATTTT.

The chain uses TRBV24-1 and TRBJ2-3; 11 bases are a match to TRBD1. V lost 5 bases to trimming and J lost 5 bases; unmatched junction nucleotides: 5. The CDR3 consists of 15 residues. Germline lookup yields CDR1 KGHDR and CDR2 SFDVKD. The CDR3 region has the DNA TGTGCCACCAGTGTTTGGGACAGGGGGAGAGATACGCAGTATTTT. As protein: CATSVWDRGRDTQYF.

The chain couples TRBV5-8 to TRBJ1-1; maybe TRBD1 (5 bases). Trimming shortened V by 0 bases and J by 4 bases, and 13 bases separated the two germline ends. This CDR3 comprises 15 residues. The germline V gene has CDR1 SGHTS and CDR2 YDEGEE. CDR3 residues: CASSLGGVWVTEAFF. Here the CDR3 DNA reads TGTGCCAGCAGCTTGGGGGGGGTTTGGGTCACTGAAGCTTTCTTT.

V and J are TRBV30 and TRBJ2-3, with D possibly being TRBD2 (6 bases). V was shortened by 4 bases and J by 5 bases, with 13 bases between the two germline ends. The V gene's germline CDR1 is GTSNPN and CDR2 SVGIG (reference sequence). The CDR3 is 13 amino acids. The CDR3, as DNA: TGTGCCTGGACCCAGCGGGTGAGAGATACGCAGTATTTT. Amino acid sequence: CAWTQRVRDTQYF.

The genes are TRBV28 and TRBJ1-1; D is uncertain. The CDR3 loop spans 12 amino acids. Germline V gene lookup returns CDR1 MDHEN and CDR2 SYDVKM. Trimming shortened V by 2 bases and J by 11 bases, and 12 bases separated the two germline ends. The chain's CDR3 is CASSLLARLAFF. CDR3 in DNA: TGTGCCAGCAGTTTACTTGCCAGGTTGGCTTTCTTT.

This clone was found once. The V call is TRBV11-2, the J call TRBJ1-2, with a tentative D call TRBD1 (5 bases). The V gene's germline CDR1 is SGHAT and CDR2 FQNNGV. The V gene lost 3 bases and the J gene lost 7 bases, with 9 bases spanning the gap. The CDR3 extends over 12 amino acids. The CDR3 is CASSLPGGGYTF. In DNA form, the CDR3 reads TGTGCCAGCAGCTTGCCGGGGGGTGGCTACACCTTC.

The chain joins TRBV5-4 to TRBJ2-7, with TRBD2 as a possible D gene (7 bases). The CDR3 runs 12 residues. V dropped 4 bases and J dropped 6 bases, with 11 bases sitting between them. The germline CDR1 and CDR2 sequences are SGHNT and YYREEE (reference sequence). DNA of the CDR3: TGTGCCAGCAGCAGGGGGGGTCTCGAGCAGTACGTC. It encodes CASSRGGLEQYV.

CDR3 sequence: CASNQPSRWNTEAFF. The CDR3 DNA follows: TGTGCCAGCAACCAACCTTCACGGTGGAACACTGAAGCTTTCTTT. The J gene is TRBJ1-1, the V gene TRBV28, with D unresolved. The V gene lost 7 bases and the J gene lost 1 base, with 16 bases spanning the gap. Germline loops: CDR1 MDHEN, CDR2 SYDVKM. The CDR3 spans 15 residues.

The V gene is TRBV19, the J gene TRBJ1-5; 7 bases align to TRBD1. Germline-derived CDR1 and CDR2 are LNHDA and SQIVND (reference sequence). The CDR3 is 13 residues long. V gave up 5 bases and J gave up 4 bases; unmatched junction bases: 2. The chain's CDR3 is CASSATGNQPQHF. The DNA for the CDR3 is TGTGCCAGTAGTGCGACAGGGAATCAGCCCCAGCATTTT.

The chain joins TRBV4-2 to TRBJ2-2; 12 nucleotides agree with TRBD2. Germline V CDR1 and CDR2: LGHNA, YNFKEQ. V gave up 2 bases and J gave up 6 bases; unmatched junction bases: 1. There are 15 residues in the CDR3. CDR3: CASSQLAGGPGELFF. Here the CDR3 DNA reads TGTGCCAGCAGCCAACTAGCGGGGGGGCCCGGGGAGCTGTTTTTT.

CDR3 coding DNA: TGTGCCAGCAGTCGGTCCGTCTCTGGGGCCAACGTCCTGACTTTC. Encoded protein: CASSRSVSGANVLTF. The rearrangement links TRBV6-2 or TRBV6-3 to TRBJ2-6; D is undetermined. V lost 5 bases to trimming and J lost 0 bases, with 8 bases between them. Germline CDR1 and CDR2: MNHEY and SVGEGT. The CDR3 loop spans 15 amino acids.

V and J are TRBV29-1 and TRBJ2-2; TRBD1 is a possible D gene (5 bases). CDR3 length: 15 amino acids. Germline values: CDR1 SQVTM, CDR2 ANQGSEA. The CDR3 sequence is CSAQSQGGGTGELFF. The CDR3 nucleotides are TGCAGTGCACAGTCCCAGGGTGGTGGCACCGGGGAGCTGTTTTTT.

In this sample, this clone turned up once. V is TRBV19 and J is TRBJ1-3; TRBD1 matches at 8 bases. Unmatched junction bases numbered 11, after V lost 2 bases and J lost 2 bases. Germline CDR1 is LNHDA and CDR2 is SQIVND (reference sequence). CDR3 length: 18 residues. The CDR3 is CASSISPAGGKAGNTIYF. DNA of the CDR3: TGTGCCAGTAGTATATCCCCAGCAGGGGGCAAAGCTGGAAACACCATATATTTT. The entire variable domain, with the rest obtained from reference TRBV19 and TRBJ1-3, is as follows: DGGITQSPKYLFRKEGQNVTLSCEQNLNHDAMYWYRQDPGQGLRLIYYSQIVNDFQKGDIAEGYSVSREKKESFPLTVTSAQKNPTAFYLCASSISPAGGKAGNTIYFGEGSWLTVV.

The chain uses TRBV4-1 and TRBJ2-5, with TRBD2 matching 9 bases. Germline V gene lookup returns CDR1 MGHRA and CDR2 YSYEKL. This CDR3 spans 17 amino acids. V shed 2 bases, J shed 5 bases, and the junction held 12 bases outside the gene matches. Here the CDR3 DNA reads TGCGCCAGCAGCCAAATGGCGGGAGGGCGCGGAAGGGAGACCCAGTACTTC. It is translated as CASSQMAGGRGRETQYF.

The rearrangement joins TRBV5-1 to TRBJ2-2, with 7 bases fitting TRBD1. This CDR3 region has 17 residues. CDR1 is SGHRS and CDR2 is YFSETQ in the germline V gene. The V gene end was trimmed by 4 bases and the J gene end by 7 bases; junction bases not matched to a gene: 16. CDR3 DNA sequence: TGCGCCAGCAGCCATCGGACAGGCCAGAGACCAGACGGGGAGCTGTTTTTT. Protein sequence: CASSHRTGQRPDGELFF. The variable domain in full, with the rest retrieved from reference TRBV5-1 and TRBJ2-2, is KAGVTQTPRYLIKTRGQQVTLSCSPISGHRSVSWYQQTPGQGLQFLFEYFSETQRNKGNFPGRFSGRQFSNSRSEMNVSTLELGDSALYLCASSHRTGQRPDGELFFGEGSRLTVL.

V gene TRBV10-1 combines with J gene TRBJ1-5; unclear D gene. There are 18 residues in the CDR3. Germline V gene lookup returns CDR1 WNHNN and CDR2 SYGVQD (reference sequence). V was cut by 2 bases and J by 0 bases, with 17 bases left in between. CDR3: CASSEPLRWQGSNQPQHF. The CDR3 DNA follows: TGCGCCAGCAGTGAGCCCCTCAGGTGGCAAGGTAGCAATCAGCCCCAGCATTTT.

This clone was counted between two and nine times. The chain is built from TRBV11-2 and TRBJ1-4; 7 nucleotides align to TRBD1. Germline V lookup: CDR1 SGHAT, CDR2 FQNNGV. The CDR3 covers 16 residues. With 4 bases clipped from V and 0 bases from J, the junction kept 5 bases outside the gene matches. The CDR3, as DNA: TGTGCCAGCAGCTCCGGACAGGCGTCAACTAATGAAAAACTGTTTTTT. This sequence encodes CASSSGQASTNEKLFF.

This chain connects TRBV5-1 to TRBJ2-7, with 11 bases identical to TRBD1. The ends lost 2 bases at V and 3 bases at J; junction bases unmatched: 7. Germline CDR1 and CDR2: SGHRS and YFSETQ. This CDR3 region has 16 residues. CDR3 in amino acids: CASSFGPGQGGYEQYV. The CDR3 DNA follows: TGCGCCAGCAGCTTTGGTCCGGGACAGGGGGGCTACGAGCAGTACGTC.